This is a list of T cell receptor beta chains from one sample in a study of tumor-infiltrating lymphocytes in primary liver carcinoma. TCRdb re-called the multiplex PCR reads through MiXCR, storing one row per CDR3 protein. The sample carries about 100,000 distinct CDR3 sequences, about two thirds recorded once. Sequencing used liver tumor tissue from sampling region 2. Source of these receptors: a woman aged 55-70 years with primary liver carcinoma and hepatitis B virus infection. CDR3s include the opening cysteine and the closing phenylalanine or tryptophan. The D gene is left open where the match is weak. Rows may omit the clone size; those that give it use once, few, many or a size class.

>-|TRBJ2-1|many|TRBV14
CASSQVRGVSYNEQFF
>TRBD2|TRBJ2-7|-|TRBV28
CASSRTGLAGGRDEQYF
>TRBD1|TRBJ1-1|-|TRBV29-1
CSVLKGQGATEDFF
>TRBD2|TRBJ2-1|-|TRBV11-1
CVSSDGLAVHEQFF
>TRBD1|TRBJ1-5|-|TRBV30
CAWGTGYNQPQHF
>-|TRBJ2-5|-|TRBV29-1
CRVPEWRNGETQYF
>-|TRBJ1-2|medium-sized|TRBV11-2
CASSLESAGYYGYTF
>-|TRBJ1-5|few|TRBV28
CASSLSGVLGQPQHF
>-|TRBJ2-5|many|TRBV6-1
CASSARGDFLETQYF
>TRBD1|TRBJ2-5|many|TRBV30
CAWSVGQVQETQYF
>-|TRBJ2-7|-|TRBV4-2
CASSQGALNSYGQYF
>-|TRBJ2-2|many|TRBV28
CASRDLDRPNTGELFF
>-|TRBJ2-1|once|TRBV7-9
CASNDNYNEQFF
>-|TRBJ2-2|many|TRBV6-5
CASSPERITGELFF
>-|TRBJ1-5|few|TRBV19
CASSKERYQPQHF
>-|TRBJ2-7|-|TRBV6-1
CAISIGHRRAYEQYF
>-|TRBJ2-1|-|TRBV12-3/TRBV12-4
CASTLEGVWYNEQFF
>-|TRBJ1-5|-|TRBV10-3
CAVSENARQDQPQHF